The text below deals with one TCR beta chain. Its target is unknown. The same CDR3 can be traced to other DNA sequences in this sample. The entry originates in a study of shared clonotypes between healthy human individuals. Study-level findings and limits: Only blood was sampled, and tissue TCR repertoires likely differ from blood ones.

Original methodology: In the immunoSEQ data, sequences were junction-only and lacked quality scores, so filtering differed. The data were produced by immunoSEQ multiplex PCR, yet TCRdb's version contains in-frame clones alone and is incomplete. The V and J calls and clone size are taken from that table; D and trimming were inferred from the DNA. Among 650,000 to 800,000 clones, over 60% were seen once, and the ten largest hold around 1.8%. This CDR3 is 14 amino acids long. The germline V gene encodes CDR1 SGHNT and CDR2 YYREEE (reference sequence). The V segment lost 2 bases and the J segment 2 bases; nucleotides outside the gene matches: 3.

The sequence derives from a woman aged 25 to 39 in good health. The specimen sequenced was memory CD4+ T cells sorted from blood. Subset described: CD45RA-negative fraction. The rearrangement uses TRBV5-4 and TRBJ2-5; TRBD1 matches 7 bases. For the CDR3, the DNA is TGTGCCAGCAGCTTAAGGACAGGACAAGAGACCCAGTACTTC. Its protein is CASSLRTGQETQYF. Drawing the rest from reference TRBV5-4 and TRBJ2-5, the complete variable domain is ETGVTQSPTHLIKTRGQQVTLRCSSQSGHNTVSWYQQALGQGPQFIFQYYREEENGRGNFPPRFSGLQFPNYSSELNVNALELDDSALYLCASSLRTGQETQYFGPGTRLLVL.